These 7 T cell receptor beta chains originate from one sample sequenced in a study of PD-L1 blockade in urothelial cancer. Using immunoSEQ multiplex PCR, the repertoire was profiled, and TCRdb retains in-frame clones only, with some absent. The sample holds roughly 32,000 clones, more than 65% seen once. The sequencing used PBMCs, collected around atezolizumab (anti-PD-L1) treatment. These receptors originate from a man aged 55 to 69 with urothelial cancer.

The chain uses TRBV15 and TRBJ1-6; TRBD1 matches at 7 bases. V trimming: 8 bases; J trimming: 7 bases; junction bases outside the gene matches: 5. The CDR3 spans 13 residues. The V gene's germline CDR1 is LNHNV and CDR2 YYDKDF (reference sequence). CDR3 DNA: TGTGCCACCTCAGGGGACAGCAATTCACCCCTCCACTTT. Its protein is CATSGDSNSPLHF.

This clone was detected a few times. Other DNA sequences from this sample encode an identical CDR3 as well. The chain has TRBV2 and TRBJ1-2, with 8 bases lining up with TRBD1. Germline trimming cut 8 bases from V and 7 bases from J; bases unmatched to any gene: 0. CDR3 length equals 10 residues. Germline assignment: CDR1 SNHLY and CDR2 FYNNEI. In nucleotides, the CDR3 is TGTGCCAGCGGACAGGGTGGCTACACCTTC. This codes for CASGQGGYTF.

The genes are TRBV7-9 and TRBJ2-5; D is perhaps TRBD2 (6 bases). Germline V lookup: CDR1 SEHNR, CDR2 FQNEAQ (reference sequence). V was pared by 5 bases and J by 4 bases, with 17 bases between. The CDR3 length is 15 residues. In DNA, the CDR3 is TGTGCCAGCAGCCCAGGCCCGGACTATGTAGAGACCCAGTACTTC. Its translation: CASSPGPDYVETQYF.

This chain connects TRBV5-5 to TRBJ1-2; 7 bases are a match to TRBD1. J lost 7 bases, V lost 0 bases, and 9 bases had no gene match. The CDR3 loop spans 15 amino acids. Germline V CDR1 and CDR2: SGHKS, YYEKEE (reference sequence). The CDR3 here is CASSLALQGLGGYTF. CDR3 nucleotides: TGTGCCAGCAGCTTGGCCTTACAGGGGCTGGGTGGCTACACCTTC.

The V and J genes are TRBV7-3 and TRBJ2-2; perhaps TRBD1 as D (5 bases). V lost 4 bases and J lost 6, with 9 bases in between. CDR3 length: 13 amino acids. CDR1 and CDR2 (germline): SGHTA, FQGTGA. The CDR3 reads CASSSGSAGELFF. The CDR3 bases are TGTGCCAGCAGCTCAGGGTCTGCCGGGGAGCTGTTTTTT. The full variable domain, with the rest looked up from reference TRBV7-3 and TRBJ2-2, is GAGVSQTPSNKVTEKGKYVELRCDPISGHTALYWYRQSLGQGPEFLIYFQGTGAADDSGLPNDRFFAVRPEGSVSTLKIQRTERGDSAVYLCASSSGSAGELFFGEGSRLTVL.

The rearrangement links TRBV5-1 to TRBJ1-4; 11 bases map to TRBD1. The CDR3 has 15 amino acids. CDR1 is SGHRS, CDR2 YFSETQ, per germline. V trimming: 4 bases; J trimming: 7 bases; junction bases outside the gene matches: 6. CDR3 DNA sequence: TGCGCCAGCAGCGCCGGACAGGGGGCTATTGAAAAACTGTTTTTT. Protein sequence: CASSAGQGAIEKLFF.

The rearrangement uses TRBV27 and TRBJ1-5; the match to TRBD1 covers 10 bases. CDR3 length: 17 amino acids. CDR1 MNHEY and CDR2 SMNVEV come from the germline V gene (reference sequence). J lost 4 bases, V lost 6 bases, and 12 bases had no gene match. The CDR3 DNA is TGTGCCAGCAGCAACCGCCGGGACAGGGGTCTAAATCAGCCCCAGCATTTT. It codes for CASSNRRDRGLNQPQHF.